This is a list of T cell receptor beta chains from one sample in a study of blood T cell repertoires in COVID-19. The protocol was immunoSEQ multiplex PCR, while the TCRdb copy is restricted to in-frame clones and leaves out a portion. This sample has about 180,000 clones, with under 90% found just once. The sequencing sample was made of PBMCs or T cells enriched from blood (not recorded which). The receptors originated from a man aged 55 to 70 who had recovered from COVID-19. Both conserved end residues are part of each CDR3. The D gene is left open where the match is weak. The size field is filled for only some rows; it gives once, few, many or a size class.

d_call j_call v_call clone_size cdr3_nt cdr3_aa
TRBD1 TRBJ1-5 TRBV19 few TGTGCCAGTAAACCGACAGGGAATAGCAATCAGCCCCAGCATTTT CASKPTGNSNQPQHF
- TRBJ2-5 TRBV5-1 once TGCGCCAGCAGCTTACAAGGGGGTGGGGAGACCCAGTACTTC CASSLQGGGETQYF
- TRBJ1-2 TRBV6-1 few TGTGCCAGCAGTGAAGAATCGGGGGGCGGCTATGGCTACACCTTC CASSEESGGGYGYTF
TRBD2 TRBJ2-1 TRBV5-6 - TGTGCCAGCAGCCCCGGCGGGGGGTTAGATGAGCAGTTCTTC CASSPGGGLDEQFF
- TRBJ2-5 TRBV7-2 - TGTGCCAGCAGCTTAAGGAGCCAAGAGACCCAGTACTTC CASSLRSQETQYF
- TRBJ2-5 TRBV11-2 - TGTGCCAGCAGCTTATTGAGGGCTAGCGAAGAGACCCAGTACTTC CASSLLRASEETQYF
- TRBJ1-1 TRBV7-9 - TGTGCCAGCAGCTCCAAGAACACTGAAGCTTTCTTT CASSSKNTEAFF
- TRBJ1-4 TRBV7-2 few TGTGCCAGCAGCCCTGGGGACACCTCTAATGAAAAACTGTTTTTT CASSPGDTSNEKLFF
TRBD2 TRBJ2-1 TRBV11-2 - TGTGCCAGCAGCCAAAGGGGCCTAGCGGGAATCTATGAGCAGTTCTTC CASSQRGLAGIYEQFF
TRBD1 TRBJ1-2 TRBV9 - TGTGCCAGCAGCGTAACCCCGACAGGGCCCTATGGCTACACCTTC CASSVTPTGPYGYTF
- TRBJ2-3 TRBV7-2 few TGTGCCAGCAGCTTAACGACATCCGCCAAGGGAGGTACGCAGTATTTT CASSLTTSAKGGTQYF
- TRBJ2-3 TRBV5-1 - TGCGCCAGCAGCTTGGCTACGAAGCTAGATACGCAGTATTTT CASSLATKLDTQYF
TRBD1 TRBJ1-6 TRBV5-6 - TGTGCCAGCAGCCTGACAGGGGTACAGAATTCACCCCTCCACTTT CASSLTGVQNSPLHF
- TRBJ1-1 TRBV6-5 - TGTGCCAGCATAGTCATGAACACTGAAGCTTTCTTT CASIVMNTEAFF
- TRBJ1-1 TRBV14 once TGTGCCAGCAGCCAACAGGTGAACACTGAAGCTTTCTTT CASSQQVNTEAFF
TRBD1 TRBJ2-2 TRBV30 - TGTGCCTGGAGGGCCGGGACAGAGTCCGGGGAGCTGTTTTTT CAWRAGTESGELFF
TRBD1 TRBJ1-6 TRBV28 - TGTGCCAGCAGTTTGACAGGGAGCTCCTATAATTCACCCCTCCACTTT CASSLTGSSYNSPLHF
- TRBJ1-6 TRBV20-1 - TGCAGTGCTAGTGGGTGGGGAGGACCCCTCCACTTT CSASGWGGPLHF
- TRBJ2-3 TRBV28 once TGTGCCAGCAGGGACGGAGGTGGCACATACACAGATACGCAGTATTTT CASRDGGGTYTDTQYF
- TRBJ1-3 TRBV30 - TGTGCCTGGAATACAGGGTTCACAGGTACCGGAAACACCATATATTTT CAWNTGFTGTGNTIYF
- TRBJ1-2 TRBV5-1 once TGCGCCAGCAGCTTTACACAGGGCATAAACTATGGCTACACCTTC CASSFTQGINYGYTF
TRBD2 TRBJ2-1 TRBV19 - TGTGCCAGTAGTGGGACTAGCGCAAGCTCCTACAATGAGCAGTTCTTC CASSGTSASSYNEQFF
- TRBJ1-2 TRBV28 - TGTGCCAGCAGTTCCGCCCCAGCGGCGGAGGGCTACACCTTC CASSSAPAAEGYTF
TRBD2 TRBJ2-2 TRBV7-3 - TGTGCCAGCAGCTTAGGCGGGAGGGCCTTATCGAACACCGGGGAGCTGTTTTTT CASSLGGRALSNTGELFF
TRBD2 TRBJ2-7 TRBV7-8 - TGTGCCAGCAGCCCGGGGACTAGCGGGAGGGCCTACGAGCAGTACTTC CASSPGTSGRAYEQYF
- TRBJ2-3 TRBV6-5 - TGTGCCAGCAGTTACTCGCAGGATACGCAGTATTTT CASSYSQDTQYF
TRBD2 TRBJ2-7 TRBV7-8 few TGTGCCAGCAGCCCCAGACTAGCGGGACCCCGAGGGGAGCAGTACTTC CASSPRLAGPRGEQYF
TRBD1 TRBJ1-3 TRBV5-1 - TGCGCCAGCAGCTTGACCACAGGGGGTGCTGGAAACACCATATATTTT CASSLTTGGAGNTIYF
- TRBJ2-7 TRBV5-1 - TGCGCCAGCAGCCCGGAAGGGGACGAGCAGTACTTC CASSPEGDEQYF
TRBD1 TRBJ2-1 TRBV19 - TGTGCCAGTAGTATTTCCGCCGGGACAGGCCTATACAATGAGCAGTTCTTC CASSISAGTGLYNEQFF
- TRBJ1-1 TRBV28 once TGTGCCAGCAGTTTGCCGGTGAACACTGAAGCTTTCTTT CASSLPVNTEAFF
TRBD1 TRBJ2-7 TRBV28 - TGTGCCAGCAGGCTACCGGGACAGGGGGCCTACGAGCAGTACTTC CASRLPGQGAYEQYF
TRBD1 TRBJ1-1 TRBV5-4 - TGTGCCAGCAGCTTGGGACCCTCAGGGGGCACTGAAGCTTTCTTT CASSLGPSGGTEAFF
- TRBJ2-1 TRBV5-6 - TGTGCCAGCAGCTTTGAACTAGTAATGATGGCTGAGCAGTTCTTC CASSFELVMMAEQFF
TRBD1 TRBJ1-2 TRBV6-4 - TGTGCCAGCAGTGAAGAGACAGGGGGCATCTATGGCTACACCTTC CASSEETGGIYGYTF
TRBD2 TRBJ2-7 TRBV5-4 once TGTGCCAGCAGCTTGGGGGGACTAGCGGGAGTTTCCTACGAGCAGTACTTC CASSLGGLAGVSYEQYF
- TRBJ2-7 TRBV5-1 few TGCGCCAGCAGCTCGGCCCTCGGGGACTCCTACGAGCAGTACTTC CASSSALGDSYEQYF
TRBD1 TRBJ1-2 TRBV7-3 - TGTGCCAGCAGCTTAACCGGACAGGGGAACTATGGCTACACCTTC CASSLTGQGNYGYTF
TRBD2 TRBJ2-5 TRBV5-1 many TGCGCCAGCAGCTCACTAGCGGGGGGGCAAGAGACCCAGTACTTC CASSSLAGGQETQYF
TRBD1 TRBJ1-2 TRBV6-1 once TGTGCCAGCAGTGGAGGATCCGGGCGACAGGGCCAGGGCTACACCTTC CASSGGSGRQGQGYTF
TRBD2 TRBJ2-3 TRBV9 - TGTGCCAGCAGCGTAGCGGCGGGAGGATACACAGATACGCAGTATTTT CASSVAAGGYTDTQYF
- TRBJ2-3 TRBV13 - TGTGCCAGCAGCTCCCTTTTTAGCACAGATACGCAGTATTTT CASSSLFSTDTQYF
- TRBJ1-5 TRBV28 - TGTGCCAGCAGTTTATGGGGAGGCAATCAGCCCCAGCATTTT CASSLWGGNQPQHF
TRBD2 TRBJ2-7 TRBV5-1 - TGCGCCAGCAGCTTGCAGCAAGCGGGGGCTAAAACCTCCTACGAGCAGTACTTC CASSLQQAGAKTSYEQYF
- TRBJ1-6 TRBV5-1 - TGCGCCAGCGGTTTGGCAGTTAAGTCACCCCTCCACTTT CASGLAVKSPLHF
- TRBJ1-6 TRBV7-2 few TGTGCCAGCAGCTTGATTTCAGGGGATGGCTATAATTCACCCCTCCACTTT CASSLISGDGYNSPLHF
- TRBJ1-5 TRBV20-1 - TGCAGTGCTAGTGCTGGCAGCGGAGGCTTAAAAACCCAGCATTTT CSASAGSGGLKTQHF
- TRBJ1-3 TRBV30 once TGTGCCTGGAGTGTCTGGACTGAAGGAAACACCATATATTTT CAWSVWTEGNTIYF
TRBD2 TRBJ2-7 TRBV7-9 - TGTGCCAGCAATAGCGGGCTCTCCTACGAGCAGTACTTC CASNSGLSYEQYF
- TRBJ1-1 TRBV6-4 - TGTGCCAGCAGCCGGAGCGTGAACACTGAAGCTTTCTTT CASSRSVNTEAFF
TRBD1 TRBJ2-7 TRBV28 - TGTGCCAGCAGTCTTACAGGGGGCCTTTCCTACGAGCAGTACTTC CASSLTGGLSYEQYF
- TRBJ1-1 TRBV6-5 - TGTGCCAGCACCGCCTTGTCTCGAGCGAACACTGAAGCTTTCTTT CASTALSRANTEAFF
- TRBJ2-2 TRBV12-3/TRBV12-4 - TGTGCCAGCAGTGCAACCGGTGGCGGGGAGCTGTTTTTT CASSATGGGELFF
- TRBJ2-2 TRBV11-2 - TGTGCCAGCAGCTTAGACAACGGTGGTAGGGAGCTGTTTTTT CASSLDNGGRELFF
- TRBJ1-3 TRBV28 - TGTGCCAGCACTCGGGGACTAAACTCTGGAAACACCATATATTTT CASTRGLNSGNTIYF
TRBD1 TRBJ2-3 TRBV27 few TGTGCCAGCACCCCGCACAGGGGGCTTAGCACAGATACGCAGTATTTT CASTPHRGLSTDTQYF
- TRBJ2-2 TRBV6-5 - TGTGCCAGCAGTCTTCTCGTGAACACCGGGGAGCTGTTTTTT CASSLLVNTGELFF
- TRBJ2-3 TRBV9 - TGTGCCAGCAGCGTAGAGGATGGGTGGAGAGATACGCAGTATTTT CASSVEDGWRDTQYF